A single sample gave rise to the 29 T cell receptor beta chains below, sequenced in a study of cytomegalovirus exposure and HLA in healthy donors. TCRdb's table, derived via immunoSEQ multiplex PCR, lists solely in-frame clones and lacks some. The sample lists roughly 130,000 clones, roughly nine tenths occurring once. Sequencing was done on a sample of PBMCs. Every receptor here comes from a woman aged 18-29 years in good health and CMV-seropositive.

In its sample, this clone is medium-sized. The chain combines TRBV28 with TRBJ1-3, with D unclear. V was clipped by 3 bases and J by 0 bases, with 12 bases between them. This CDR3 region has 16 residues. Germline V gives CDR1 MDHEN, CDR2 SYDVKM. CDR3 nucleotide sequence: TGTGCCAGCAGTTTTCAGGCATCAGGCTCTGGAAACACCATATATTTT. Amino acid sequence: CASSFQASGSGNTIYF.

The CDR3 region has the DNA TGTGCCAGCTCACCGCTTATTAGGGGCGCAGATACGCAGTATTTT. The encoded protein is CASSPLIRGADTQYF. The chain links TRBV18 to TRBJ2-3; maybe TRBD1 (5 bases). CDR3 length equals 15 residues. With 3 bases removed from V and 4 bases from J, the gap between germline ends came to 14 bases. Germline V lookup: CDR1 KGHSH, CDR2 LQKENI.

This clone was detected once. V gene TRBV18 combines with J gene TRBJ2-5; maybe TRBD1 (5 bases). The CDR3 is 14 residues long. Germline CDR1 KGHSH, CDR2 LQKENI. V dropped 1 base and J dropped 5 bases, with 11 bases sitting between them. The CDR3 DNA sequence: TGTGCCAGCTCACCACGTGTGGGGCCGGAGACCCAGTACTTC. It translates to CASSPRVGPETQYF.

The chain combines TRBV2 with TRBJ2-2; no reliable D call. V was pared by 8 bases and J by 4 bases, with 8 bases between. Germline CDR1 SNHLY, CDR2 FYNNEI. There are 12 residues in the CDR3. The CDR3 DNA is TGTGCCAGCTTCCCAGGCACCGGGGAGCTGTTTTTT. Amino acid sequence: CASFPGTGELFF.

V and J are TRBV7-9 and TRBJ1-5, with D tentatively TRBD1 (6 bases). CDR1 and CDR2 (germline): SEHNR, FQNEAQ (reference sequence). V shed 2 bases and J shed 3 bases, with 14 bases lying between them. This CDR3 spans 16 amino acids. The CDR3 DNA reads as TGTGCCAGCAGCTTACTTACAGGGACCGACAATCAGCCCCAGCATTTT. Translated: CASSLLTGTDNQPQHF.

V gene TRBV28 combines with J gene TRBJ1-2, with D tentatively TRBD1 (6 bases). CDR3 length equals 14 residues. Per germline, CDR1 MDHEN and CDR2 SYDVKM. Trimming removed 7 bases at V and 2 bases at J, with 14 bases between. CDR3 residues: CASTLSGGNYGYTF. DNA of the CDR3: TGTGCCAGCACCCTAAGCGGGGGCAACTATGGCTACACCTTC.

The chain recombines TRBV30 with TRBJ2-7, with 10 bases aligning to TRBD2. V lost 0 bases and J lost 4; bases outside the gene matches: 0. Germline-derived CDR1 and CDR2 are GTSNPN and SVGIG (reference sequence). This CDR3 comprises 13 residues. DNA of the CDR3: TGTGCCTGGAGTGTACTAGCGGGGTACGAGCAGTACTTC. It yields the protein CAWSVLAGYEQYF.

V and J are TRBV15 and TRBJ1-2; D is possibly TRBD1 (5 bases). The V and J ends lost 1 base and 6 bases respectively, with 18 bases between them. The V gene's germline CDR1 is LNHNV and CDR2 YYDKDF (reference sequence). The CDR3 contains 16 residues. The CDR3 sequence: CATSRGAVGGTDGYTF. Here the CDR3 DNA reads TGTGCCACCAGCAGAGGGGCAGTCGGGGGTACCGATGGCTACACCTTC. Combining the CDR3 with reference TRBV15 and TRBJ1-2 gives the whole variable domain DAMVIQNPRYQVTQFGKPVTLSCSQTLNHNVMYWYQQKSSQAPKLLFHYYDKDFNNEADTPDNFQSRRPNTSFCFLDIRSPGLGDTAMYLCATSRGAVGGTDGYTFGSGTRLTVV.

This rearrangement joins TRBV7-9 to TRBJ2-7; tentatively, D is TRBD1 (6 bases). The germline V gene encodes CDR1 SEHNR and CDR2 FQNEAQ (reference sequence). V lost 3 bases and J 0 bases, leaving 9 bases between the germline ends. This CDR3 has 14 amino acids. The CDR3 loop reads CASSLQQGSYEQYF. Here the CDR3 DNA reads TGTGCCAGCAGCTTGCAACAGGGCTCCTACGAGCAGTACTTC.

The chain links TRBV6-4 to TRBJ1-6; D is unresolved. CDR1 is MRHNA and CDR2 is SNTAGT in the germline V gene. The CDR3 length is 13 residues. Trimming pared 2 bases from V and 7 bases from J, leaving 6 bases between. CDR3 loop: CASSDSMNSPLHF. In DNA form, the CDR3 reads TGTGCCAGCAGTGACAGCATGAATTCACCCCTCCACTTT.

This chain links TRBV19 with TRBJ2-1; 11 bases are shared with TRBD2. CDR3 size: 15 residues. CDR1 is LNHDA and CDR2 is SQIVND in the germline V gene (reference sequence). V lost 5 bases, J lost 3 bases, and 3 bases stayed unmatched. The CDR3 reads CASSQTSGDYNEQFF. The CDR3 DNA is TGTGCCAGTAGTCAGACTAGCGGGGACTACAATGAGCAGTTCTTC.

The chain combines TRBV5-1 with TRBJ2-5; weak D call: TRBD1 (6 bases). The V gene's germline CDR1 is SGHRS and CDR2 YFSETQ. The CDR3 has 17 amino acids. Trimming cost V 4 bases and J 4 bases, with 23 bases left between them. CDR3 in amino acids: CASSPQGRQGRGETQYF. As DNA, the CDR3 is TGCGCCAGCAGCCCCCAAGGGCGGCAGGGGCGCGGAGAGACCCAGTACTTC.

The chain combines TRBV6-5 with TRBJ1-2, with 8 bases lining up with TRBD1. Germline CDR1 MNHEY, CDR2 SVGAGI. Losses at the gene ends were 8 bases for V and 1 base for J; bases not matched to a gene: 9. The CDR3 sequence is 15 residues long. CDR3 sequence reads: CASGRQGTVNYGYTF. Written as DNA, the CDR3 is TGTGCCAGCGGCCGACAGGGGACGGTTAACTATGGCTACACCTTC.

This chain links TRBV9 with TRBJ1-2, with D hard to call. Deletions cut 0 bases from V and 3 bases from J, with 9 bases between. The CDR3 consists of 14 residues. Germline V lookup: CDR1 SGDLS, CDR2 YYNGEE. The CDR3 DNA sequence: TGTGCCAGCAGCGTAGGCGCCAGGCACTATGGCTACACCTTC. Residues: CASSVGARHYGYTF.

The chain carries TRBV7-2 and TRBJ1-6, with a weak D call TRBD1 (6 bases). Germline assignment: CDR1 SGHTA and CDR2 FQGNSA. Trimming removed 2 bases from V and 7 bases from J, with 12 bases in between. The CDR3 totals 15 residues. The CDR3 loop reads CASSLSTGTNSPLHF. CDR3 coding DNA: TGTGCCAGCAGCTTATCCACAGGGACGAATTCACCCCTCCACTTT.

The chain is built from TRBV2 and TRBJ2-7, with D possibly TRBD2 on 7 matching bases. V lost 5 bases and J 4 bases, leaving 33 bases between the germline ends. The CDR3 is made up of 20 amino acids. Germline CDR1 and CDR2: SNHLY and FYNNEI. CDR3 residues: CASSSHPLPSRGGVGYEQYF. The CDR3 coding sequence is TGTGCCAGCAGTTCACACCCCCTCCCGTCAAGAGGGGGGGTCGGGTACGAGCAGTACTTC.

The chain links TRBV5-6 to TRBJ1-2; the D gene is possibly TRBD1 (6 bases). The CDR3 consists of 17 residues. Germline CDR1 SGHDT, CDR2 YYEEEE. V was trimmed by 6 bases and J by 0 bases, leaving 21 bases between them. As DNA, the CDR3 is TGTGCCAGCAAGAGAGTCGGACAGCCTAACGCTAACTATGGCTACACCTTC. Translating gives CASKRVGQPNANYGYTF.

Only one count was recorded for this clone. The chain uses TRBV29-1 and TRBJ1-1, with 8 bases fitting TRBD1. The J segment lost 2 bases and the V segment lost 7 bases, leaving 12 bases of the junction unmatched. Germline CDR1 is SQVTM and CDR2 is ANQGSEA. The CDR3 spans 15 residues. The CDR3 here is CSAKLPGQANTEAFF. In nucleotides, the CDR3 is TGCAGCGCTAAACTTCCGGGACAGGCCAACACTGAAGCTTTCTTT.

The chain has TRBV4-2 and TRBJ1-2, with TRBD1 matching 7 bases. V lost 0 bases to trimming and J lost 6 bases; unmatched junction nucleotides: 16. The CDR3 length is 18 residues. Germline CDR1 and CDR2: LGHNA and YNFKEQ. The CDR3 loop is CASSQDLLQGRGRNGYTF. DNA for the CDR3: TGTGCCAGCAGCCAAGATCTTCTTCAGGGAAGGGGGCGGAATGGCTACACCTTC.

The chain uses TRBV4-2 and TRBJ1-1; D unresolved. Germline V lookup: CDR1 LGHNA, CDR2 YNFKEQ. Deletions cut 0 bases from V and 5 bases from J, with 10 bases between. CDR3 length: 14 residues. CDR3 coding DNA: TGTGCCAGCAGCCAAGATCCAAGTGAGACTGAAGCTTTCTTT. This codes for CASSQDPSETEAFF.

The chain employs TRBV5-1 and TRBJ2-3, with 8 bases identical to TRBD2. The trim removed 5 bases at V and 5 bases at J, leaving 7 bases unmatched. Germline V CDR1 and CDR2: SGHRS, YFSETQ. The CDR3 is made up of 14 amino acids. This CDR3 is CASRERGLRDTQYF. Written as DNA, the CDR3 is TGCGCCAGCAGAGAGCGGGGGCTTAGAGATACGCAGTATTTT.

The V call is TRBV29-1, the J call TRBJ1-2; 7 bases match TRBD1. V was clipped by 1 base and J by 3 bases; unmatched bases: 2. The CDR3 totals 13 residues. Germline V gene lookup returns CDR1 SQVTM and CDR2 ANQGSEA. In DNA form, the CDR3 reads TGCAGCGTTGAAGGACAGGGTTACTATGGCTACACCTTC. Amino acid sequence: CSVEGQGYYGYTF.

This chain links TRBV5-1 with TRBJ2-5; TRBD1 matches at 10 bases. Per the germline V gene, CDR1 is SGHRS and CDR2 is YFSETQ. The length of the CDR3 is 15 residues. V shed 5 bases and J 5 bases; nucleotides not matched to a gene: 9. Here the CDR3 DNA reads TGCGCCAGCAGGCCCCGGGACAGGGGCTGGGAGACCCAGTACTTC. It translates to CASRPRDRGWETQYF. The whole variable domain, filled in from reference TRBV5-1 and TRBJ2-5, reads KAGVTQTPRYLIKTRGQQVTLSCSPISGHRSVSWYQQTPGQGLQFLFEYFSETQRNKGNFPGRFSGRQFSNSRSEMNVSTLELGDSALYLCASRPRDRGWETQYFGPGTRLLVL.

The chain carries TRBV5-6 and TRBJ2-4; 16 bases are shared with TRBD2. This CDR3 comprises 18 residues. V lost 4 bases to trimming and J lost 7 bases; unmatched junction nucleotides: 11. Germline CDR1 and CDR2: SGHDT and YYEEEE. The CDR3 DNA sequence: TGTGCCAGCAGCCCCGGGACTAGCGGGGGGGCCAGAGGGAACATTCAGTACTTC. The encoded protein is CASSPGTSGGARGNIQYF.

The rearrangement uses TRBV7-2 and TRBJ1-2, with TRBD1 matching over 11 bases. The CDR3 has 17 amino acids. Trimming cost V 3 bases and J 2 bases; bases outside gene matches: 8. Germline CDR1 reads SGHTA; CDR2 reads FQGNSA. Here the CDR3 DNA reads TGTGCCAGCAGCTTGAGCCGGGACAGGGGGGGGAACTATGGCTACACCTTC. Encoded protein: CASSLSRDRGGNYGYTF. The entire variable domain, with the rest obtained from reference TRBV7-2 and TRBJ1-2, is as follows: GAGVSQSPSNKVTEKGKDVELRCDPISGHTALYWYRQSLGQGLEFLIYFQGNSAPDKSGLPSDRFSAERTGGSVSTLTIQRTQQEDSAVYLCASSLSRDRGGNYGYTFGSGTRLTVV.

This clone was counted once. The chain links TRBV7-2 to TRBJ2-5; a weak D match, TRBD2 (5 bases). Trimming removed 1 base from V and 5 bases from J, with 17 bases in between. The CDR3 is made up of 16 amino acids. Per germline, CDR1 SGHTA and CDR2 FQGNSA. This chain's CDR3 is CASSLVWTKRGETQYF. In nucleotides, the CDR3 is TGTGCCAGCAGCTTAGTTTGGACCAAGCGAGGGGAGACCCAGTACTTC.

The chain has TRBV14 and TRBJ1-2; D may be TRBD1 (6 bases). The CDR3 contains 13 residues. Germline V lookup: CDR1 SGHDN, CDR2 FVKESK. Deletions cut 1 base from V and 7 bases from J, with 10 bases between. The CDR3 bases are TGTGCCAGCAGCCAAGGACAGGAAGGTGGCTACACCTTC. As protein: CASSQGQEGGYTF.

About this clone: At one boundary the junction diverges from the germline segment, which might be a read error. The rearrangement uses TRBV30 and TRBJ1-4; D is undetermined. Looked up from germline, CDR1 is GTSNPN and CDR2 is SVGIG (reference sequence). The CDR3 sequence is 11 residues long. The CDR3, as DNA: TGTGCCTGGAGTGTCAGTGAAAACCTGTTTTTT. Its protein is CAWSVSENLFF. The complete variable domain, with remaining parts taken from reference TRBV30 and TRBJ1-4, reads SQTIHQWPATLVQPVGSPLSLECTVEGTSNPNLYWYRQAAGRGLQLLFYSVGIGQISSEVPQNLSASRPQDRQFILSSKKLLLSDSGFYLCAWSVSENLFFGSGTQLSVL.

This rearrangement joins TRBV5-1 to TRBJ2-7; maybe TRBD1 (5 bases). The CDR3 length is 13 residues. CDR1 is SGHRS, CDR2 YFSETQ, per germline. Between the trimmed V and J ends, which lost 4 bases and 1 base, there was a span of 9 bases. DNA for the CDR3: TGCGCCAGCAGCGGACAAATATCCTACGAGCAGTACTTC. Residues: CASSGQISYEQYF.